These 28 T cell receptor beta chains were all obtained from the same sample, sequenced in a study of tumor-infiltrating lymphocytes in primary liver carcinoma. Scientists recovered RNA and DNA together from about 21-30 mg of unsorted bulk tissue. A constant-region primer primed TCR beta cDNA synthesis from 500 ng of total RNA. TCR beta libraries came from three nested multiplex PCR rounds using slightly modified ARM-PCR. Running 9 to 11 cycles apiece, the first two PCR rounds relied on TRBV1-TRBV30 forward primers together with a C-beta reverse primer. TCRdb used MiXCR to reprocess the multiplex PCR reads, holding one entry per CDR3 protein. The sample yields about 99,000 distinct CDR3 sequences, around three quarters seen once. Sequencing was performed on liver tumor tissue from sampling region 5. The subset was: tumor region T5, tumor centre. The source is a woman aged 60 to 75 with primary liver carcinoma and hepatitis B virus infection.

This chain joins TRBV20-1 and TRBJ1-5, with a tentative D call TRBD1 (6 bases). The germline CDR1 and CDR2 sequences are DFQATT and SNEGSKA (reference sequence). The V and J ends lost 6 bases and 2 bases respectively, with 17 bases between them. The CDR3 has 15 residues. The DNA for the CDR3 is TGCAGTGCAAGGTTTCAGGGGTTGGGCAATCAGCCCCAGCATTTT. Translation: CSARFQGLGNQPQHF.

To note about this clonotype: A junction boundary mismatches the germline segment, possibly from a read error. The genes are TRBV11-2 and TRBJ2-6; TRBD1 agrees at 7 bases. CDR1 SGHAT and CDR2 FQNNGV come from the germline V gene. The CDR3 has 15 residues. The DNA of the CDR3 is TGTGCCAGCAGTTTAGGGGGCGTATGGGCCAACGTCCTGACTTTC. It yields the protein CASSLGGVWANVLTF.

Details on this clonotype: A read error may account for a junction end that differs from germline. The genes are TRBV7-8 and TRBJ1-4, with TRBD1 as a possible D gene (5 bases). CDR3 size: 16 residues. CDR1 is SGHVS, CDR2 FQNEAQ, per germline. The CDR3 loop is CTSSLGAGPRNEKLFF. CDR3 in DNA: TGTACCAGCAGCTTAGGGGCCGGGCCCCGTAATGAAAAACTGTTTTTT.

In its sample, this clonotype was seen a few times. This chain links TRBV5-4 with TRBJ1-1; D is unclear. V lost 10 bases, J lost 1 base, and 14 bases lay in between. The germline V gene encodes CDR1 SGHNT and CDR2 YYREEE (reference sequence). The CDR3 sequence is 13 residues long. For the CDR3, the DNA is TGTGCCGGTAGCTTGCGGACGAACACTGAAGCTTTCTTT. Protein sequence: CAGSLRTNTEAFF.

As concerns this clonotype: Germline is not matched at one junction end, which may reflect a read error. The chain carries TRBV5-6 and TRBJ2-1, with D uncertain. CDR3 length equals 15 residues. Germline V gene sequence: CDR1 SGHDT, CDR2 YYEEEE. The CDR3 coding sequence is TGTGCCAGCAGCTTCCCAGCATGGTCCTACAACGAGCAGTTCTTC. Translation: CASSFPAWSYNEQFF.

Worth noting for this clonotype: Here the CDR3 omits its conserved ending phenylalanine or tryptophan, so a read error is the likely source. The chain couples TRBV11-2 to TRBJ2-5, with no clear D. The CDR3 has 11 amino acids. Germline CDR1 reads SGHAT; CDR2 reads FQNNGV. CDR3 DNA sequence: TGTACCAGCAGCTTGCAAGAGACCCAGTACCTC. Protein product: CTSSLQETQYL.

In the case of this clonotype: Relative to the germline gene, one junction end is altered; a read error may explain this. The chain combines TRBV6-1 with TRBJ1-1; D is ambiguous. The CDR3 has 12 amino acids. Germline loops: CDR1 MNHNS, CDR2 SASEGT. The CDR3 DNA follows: TGTGCCAGCAGTGAAGTTGGGATGTTGCGCATCTTT. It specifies CASSEVGMLRIF.

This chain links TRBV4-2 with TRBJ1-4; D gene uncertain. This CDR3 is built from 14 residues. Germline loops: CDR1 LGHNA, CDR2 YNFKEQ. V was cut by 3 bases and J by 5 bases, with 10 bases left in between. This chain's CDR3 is CASSQVSRNEKLFF. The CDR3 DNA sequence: TGTGCCAGCAGCCAGGTATCAAGGAATGAAAAACTGTTTTTT.

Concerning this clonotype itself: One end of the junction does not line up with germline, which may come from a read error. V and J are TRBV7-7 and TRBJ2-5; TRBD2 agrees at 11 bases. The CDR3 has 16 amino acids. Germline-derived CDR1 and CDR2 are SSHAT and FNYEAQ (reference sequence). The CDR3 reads CASSLGTSGVQETQYF. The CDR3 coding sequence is TGTGCTAGCAGCTTAGGGACTAGCGGAGTACAAGAGACCCAGTACTTC.

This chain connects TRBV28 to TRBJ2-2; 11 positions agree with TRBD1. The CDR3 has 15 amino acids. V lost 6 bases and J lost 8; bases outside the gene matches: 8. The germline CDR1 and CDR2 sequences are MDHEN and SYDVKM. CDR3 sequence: CASSKWTGGTGELFF. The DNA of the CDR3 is TGTGCCAGCAGCAAGTGGACAGGGGGCACAGGGGAGCTGTTTTTT.

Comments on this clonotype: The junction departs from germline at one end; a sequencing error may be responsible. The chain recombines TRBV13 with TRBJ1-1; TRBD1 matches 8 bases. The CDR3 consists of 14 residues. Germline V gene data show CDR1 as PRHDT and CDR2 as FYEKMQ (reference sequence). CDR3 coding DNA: TGTGCCATCAGCCATACAGGGGGATCCACTGAAGCTTTCTTT. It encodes CAISHTGGSTEAFF.

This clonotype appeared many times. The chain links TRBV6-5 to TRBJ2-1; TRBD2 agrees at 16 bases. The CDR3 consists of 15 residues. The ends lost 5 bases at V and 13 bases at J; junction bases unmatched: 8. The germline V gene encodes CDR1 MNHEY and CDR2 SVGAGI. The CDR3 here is CASSGGGLAGGRQFF. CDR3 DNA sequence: TGTGCCAGCAGTGGAGGGGGACTAGCGGGAGGGCGTCAGTTCTTC.

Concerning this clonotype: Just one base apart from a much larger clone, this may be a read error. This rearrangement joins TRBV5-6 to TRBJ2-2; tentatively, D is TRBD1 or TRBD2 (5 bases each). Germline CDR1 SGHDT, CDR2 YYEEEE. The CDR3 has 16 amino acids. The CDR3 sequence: CASSLFGTANTGELYF. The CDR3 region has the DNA TGTGCCAGCAGCTTGTTTGGGACGGCGAACACCGGGGAGCTGTATTTT.

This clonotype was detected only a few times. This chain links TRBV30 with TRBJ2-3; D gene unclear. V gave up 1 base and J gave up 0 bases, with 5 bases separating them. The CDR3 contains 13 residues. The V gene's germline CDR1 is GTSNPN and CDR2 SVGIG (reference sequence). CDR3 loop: CAWSGISTDTQYF. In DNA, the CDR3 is TGTGCCTGGAGTGGAATAAGCACAGATACGCAGTATTTT.

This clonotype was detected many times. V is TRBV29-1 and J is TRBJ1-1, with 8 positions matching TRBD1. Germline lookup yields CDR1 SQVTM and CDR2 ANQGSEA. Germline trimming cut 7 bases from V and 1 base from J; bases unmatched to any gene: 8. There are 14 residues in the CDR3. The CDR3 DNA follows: TGCAGCGCTGGTTACAGGGGGAGGAACACTGAAGCTTTCTTT. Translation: CSAGYRGRNTEAFF.

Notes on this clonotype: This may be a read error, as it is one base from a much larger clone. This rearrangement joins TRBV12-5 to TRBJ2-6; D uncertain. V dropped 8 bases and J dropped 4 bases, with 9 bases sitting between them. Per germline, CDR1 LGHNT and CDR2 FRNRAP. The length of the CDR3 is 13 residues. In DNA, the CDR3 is TGTGCTAGTTCCTGGTCAGGGGCCAACGTCCTGACTTTC. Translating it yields CASSWSGANVLTF.

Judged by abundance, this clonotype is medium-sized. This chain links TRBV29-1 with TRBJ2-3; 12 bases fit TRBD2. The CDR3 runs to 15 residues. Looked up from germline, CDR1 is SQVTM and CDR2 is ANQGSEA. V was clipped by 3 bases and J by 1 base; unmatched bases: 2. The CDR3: CSVDRLAGGTDTQYF. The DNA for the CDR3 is TGCAGCGTTGATCGACTAGCGGGGGGCACAGATACGCAGTATTTT.

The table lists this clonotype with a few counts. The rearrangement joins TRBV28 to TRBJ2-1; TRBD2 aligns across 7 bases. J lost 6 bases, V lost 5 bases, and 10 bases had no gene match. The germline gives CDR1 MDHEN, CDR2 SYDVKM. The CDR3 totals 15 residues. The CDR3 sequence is CASSDIGDYSNEQFF. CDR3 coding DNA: TGTGCCAGCAGTGATATTGGGGACTATTCCAATGAGCAGTTCTTC.

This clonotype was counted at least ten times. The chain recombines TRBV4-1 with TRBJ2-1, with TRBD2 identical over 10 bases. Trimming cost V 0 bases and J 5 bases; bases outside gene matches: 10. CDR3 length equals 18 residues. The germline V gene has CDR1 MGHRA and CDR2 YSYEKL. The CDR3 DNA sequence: TGCGCCAGCAGCCAAGAGGGAGGGCTAGCGGGGGTTAACAATGAGCAGTTCTTC. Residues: CASSQEGGLAGVNNEQFF.

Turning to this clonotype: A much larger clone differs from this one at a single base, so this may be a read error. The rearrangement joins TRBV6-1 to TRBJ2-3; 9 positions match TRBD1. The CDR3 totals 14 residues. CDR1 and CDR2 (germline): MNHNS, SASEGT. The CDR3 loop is CACRDREISDTQYF. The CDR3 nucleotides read TGTGCCTGCAGGGACAGGGAGATTTCAGATACGCAGTATTTT.

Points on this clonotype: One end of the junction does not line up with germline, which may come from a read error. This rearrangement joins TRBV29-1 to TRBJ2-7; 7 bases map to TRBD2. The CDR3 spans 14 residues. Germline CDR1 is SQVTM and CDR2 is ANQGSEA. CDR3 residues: CSVVRTRDTCEQHF. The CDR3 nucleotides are TGCAGCGTTGTGAGGACTAGGGATACCTGCGAGCAGCACTTC.

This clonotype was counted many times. CDR3 sequence: CASSVDDNYGYTF. CDR3 coding DNA: TGTGCCAGCAGTGTGGATGATAACTATGGCTACACCTTC. The chain uses TRBV12-3 or TRBV12-4 and TRBJ1-2; D unclear. This CDR3 is 13 amino acids long. Deletions cut 5 bases from V and 1 base from J, with 8 bases between.

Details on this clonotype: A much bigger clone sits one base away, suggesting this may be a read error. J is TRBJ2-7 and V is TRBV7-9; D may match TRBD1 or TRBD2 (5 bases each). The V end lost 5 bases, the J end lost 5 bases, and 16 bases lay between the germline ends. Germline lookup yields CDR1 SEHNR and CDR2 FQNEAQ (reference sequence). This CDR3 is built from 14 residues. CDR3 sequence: CASSKNRDEDEQYF. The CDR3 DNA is TGTGCCAGCAGCAAAAACCGGGACGAGGACGAGCAGTACTTC.

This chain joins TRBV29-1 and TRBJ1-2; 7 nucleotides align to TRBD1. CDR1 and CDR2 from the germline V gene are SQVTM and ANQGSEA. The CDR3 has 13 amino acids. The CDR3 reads CGAVRDSMDGYTF. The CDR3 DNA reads TGCGGCGCCGTTCGGGACAGCATGGACGGCTACACCTTC.

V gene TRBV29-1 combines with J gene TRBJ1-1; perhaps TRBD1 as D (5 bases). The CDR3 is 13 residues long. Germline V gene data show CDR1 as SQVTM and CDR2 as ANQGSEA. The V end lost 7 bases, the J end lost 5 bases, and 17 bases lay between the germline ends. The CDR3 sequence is CSARGDLSTEAFF. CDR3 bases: TGCAGCGCCAGAGGGGATTTGAGTACTGAAGCTTTCTTT.

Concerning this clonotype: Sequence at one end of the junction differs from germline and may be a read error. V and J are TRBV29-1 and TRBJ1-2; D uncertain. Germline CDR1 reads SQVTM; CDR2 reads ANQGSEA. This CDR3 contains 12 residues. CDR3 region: CSDYWTAYCYTF. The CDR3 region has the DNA TGCAGCGACTACTGGACGGCCTATTGCTACACCTTC.

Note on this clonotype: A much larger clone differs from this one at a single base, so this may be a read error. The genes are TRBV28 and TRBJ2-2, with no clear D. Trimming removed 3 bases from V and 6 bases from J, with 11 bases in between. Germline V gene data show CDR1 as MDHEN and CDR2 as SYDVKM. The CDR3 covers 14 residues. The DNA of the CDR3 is TGTGCCAGCAGTTTTGGATCGCCGGCCGGGGAGCTGTTTTTT. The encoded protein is CASSFGSPAGELFF.

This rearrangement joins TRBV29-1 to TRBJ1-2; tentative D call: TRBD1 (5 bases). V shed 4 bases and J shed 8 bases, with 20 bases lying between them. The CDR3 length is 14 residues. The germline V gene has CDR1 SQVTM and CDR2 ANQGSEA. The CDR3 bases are TGCAGCGTTGCCCGGGAGACAGCCGCTCGCGGCTACACCTTC. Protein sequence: CSVARETAARGYTF. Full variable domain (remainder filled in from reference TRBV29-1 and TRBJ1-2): SAVISQKPSRDICQRGTSLTIQCQVDSQVTMMFWYRQQPGQSLTLIATANQGSEATYESGFVIDKFPISRPNLTFSTLTVSNMSPEDSSIYLCSVARETAARGYTFGSGTRLTVV.